A selection of T cell receptor beta chains follows, all from one sample in a study of persistence of HIV-infected CD4 T cells. TCRdb keeps only in-frame clones here, not all; method: immunoSEQ multiplex PCR. This table holds about 40,000 clones, approximately 80% found once. Their specific antigens are unknown. Sample: CD4+ T cells sorted from PBMCs after roughly 18-hour stimulation, taken from a patient who received antiretroviral therapy. The receptors here all came from an adult man with HIV who was CMV-seropositive. CDR3s include the opening cysteine and the closing phenylalanine or tryptophan. A D gene is named only where the DNA matches it firmly. Rows give clone size only sometimes, using once, few, many, or a class for an expanded clone.

abundance,v_gene,d_gene,j_gene,CDR3aa,CDR3nt
NA,TRBV30,NA,TRBJ2-2,CAWSVRSGGGTGELFF,TGTGCCTGGAGTGTAAGGAGCGGAGGCGGCACCGGGGAGCTGTTTTTT
NA,TRBV5-4,NA,TRBJ2-1,CASSLDGASSYNEQFF,TGTGCCAGCAGCTTGGACGGCGCGAGCTCCTACAATGAGCAGTTCTTC
NA,TRBV12-3/TRBV12-4,NA,TRBJ2-5,CASSLARVGAQYF,TGTGCCAGCAGTTTGGCCCGAGTCGGGGCCCAGTACTTC
NA,TRBV30,NA,TRBJ2-2,CAWSELGYANTGELFF,TGTGCCTGGAGTGAACTGGGGTACGCGAACACCGGGGAGCTGTTTTTT
NA,TRBV12-3/TRBV12-4,NA,TRBJ1-1,CASSGQPNTEAFF,TGTGCCAGCAGCGGACAGCCGAACACTGAAGCTTTCTTT
NA,TRBV28,TRBD2,TRBJ2-5,CASSFDLAGREETQYF,TGTGCCAGCAGTTTTGACCTGGCAGGGAGGGAGGAGACCCAGTACTTC
NA,TRBV28,NA,TRBJ2-6,CASSGGPSGANVLTF,TGTGCCAGCAGTGGGGGACCGTCGGGGGCCAACGTCCTGACTTTC
NA,TRBV27,NA,TRBJ1-6,CASSKQTDYRSYNSPLHF,TGTGCCAGCAGTAAGCAGACAGACTACCGCTCCTATAATTCACCCCTCCACTTT
NA,TRBV5-8,TRBD1,TRBJ1-2,CASSLADRTNYGYTF,TGTGCCAGCAGCTTGGCGGACAGGACTAACTATGGCTACACCTTC
once,TRBV10-3,TRBD1,TRBJ1-2,CAIRADRAPGYTF,TGTGCCATCAGGGCCGACAGGGCTCCTGGCTACACCTTC
once,TRBV19,NA,TRBJ2-7,CASSSHGSGEQYF,TGTGCCAGTAGTTCACACGGTTCAGGCGAGCAGTACTTC
NA,TRBV7-2,NA,TRBJ1-5,CASSPQSVSNQPQHF,TGTGCCAGCAGCCCCCAGAGTGTTAGCAATCAGCCCCAGCATTTT
NA,TRBV5-5,TRBD1,TRBJ1-5,CASSPDRGGNQPQHF,TGTGCCAGCAGCCCGGACAGGGGGGGCAATCAGCCCCAGCATTTT
few,TRBV7-8,NA,TRBJ2-2,CASSLAGRANTGELFF,TGTGCCAGCAGCTTAGCGGGCAGGGCGAACACCGGGGAGCTGTTTTTT
NA,TRBV5-5,TRBD1,TRBJ2-7,CASQGTGAASLEQYF,TGTGCCAGCCAGGGAACAGGGGCCGCTTCCCTCGAGCAGTACTTC
NA,TRBV7-2,NA,TRBJ1-4,CASSSYLVGNEKLFF,TGTGCCAGCAGCTCCTACCTCGTTGGGAATGAAAAACTGTTTTTT
NA,TRBV7-3,TRBD2,TRBJ2-1,CASSVMTSGGGNEQFF,TGTGCCAGCAGCGTGATGACTAGCGGAGGAGGCAATGAGCAGTTCTTC
NA,TRBV4-3,NA,TRBJ2-7,CASSQGQATSSYEQYF,TGCGCCAGCAGCCAAGGTCAGGCAACCTCCTCCTACGAGCAGTACTTC
NA,TRBV5-8,TRBD1,TRBJ2-3,CASSLPGTGKDTQYF,TGTGCCAGCAGCTTACCCGGGACAGGGAAAGATACGCAGTATTTT
NA,TRBV11-3,NA,TRBJ1-6,CASSLGAVGSPLHF,TGTGCCAGCAGCTTAGGCGCTGTTGGTTCACCCCTCCACTTT
NA,TRBV28,NA,TRBJ1-5,CASSPGGSQPQHF,TGTGCCAGCAGTCCCGGGGGGAGTCAGCCCCAGCATTTT
NA,TRBV6-5,NA,TRBJ1-4,CASMGNEKLFF,TGTGCCAGCATGGGTAATGAAAAACTGTTTTTT
once,TRBV7-3,TRBD2,TRBJ2-3,CASSSLAGEAGPSTQYF,TGTGCCAGCAGCTCGCTGGCGGGAGAGGCGGGTCCGAGTACGCAGTATTTT